One TCR beta chain is described in this entry. The PCR made use of 60 Vbeta and 13 Jbeta primers. The data were produced by immunoSEQ multiplex PCR, yet TCRdb's version contains in-frame clones alone and is incomplete. The sample holds approximately 110,000 clones, about four fifths seen once. The data stem from a study of cytomegalovirus exposure and HLA in healthy donors. This CDR3 comprises 13 residues. Trimming left V 6 bases short and J 0 bases short, with 6 bases between. Germline-derived CDR1 and CDR2 are MNHNY and SVGAGI (reference sequence). Sequencing was done on a sample of PBMCs. The sequence was obtained from an older woman in good health and CMV-seropositive. V and J are TRBV6-6 and TRBJ1-3; D gene ambiguous. CDR3 region: CASRTPSGNTIYF. As DNA, the CDR3 is TGTGCCAGCAGGACACCCTCTGGAAACACCATATATTTT.